This T cell receptor (beta chain) was profiled in a study of T cell responses to AZD1222 COVID-19 vaccine. Whole-study results and caveats: Baseline seropositivity occurred in only a handful of AZD1222 recipients. Once two AZD1222 doses were given, Spike-specific TCR breadth and depth went up.

V lost 5 bases and J lost 11, with 12 bases in between. CDR3 length equals 11 residues. Germline-derived CDR1 and CDR2 are SEHNR and FQNEAQ (reference sequence). Comments on this clone: What it recognizes is unknown.

Timing groups of about 4 and about 12 weeks for second doses were pooled. Produced via immunoSEQ multiplex PCR; TCRdb's table is partial and in-frame only. The sample lists some 100,000 clones, roughly nine tenths seen once, with about 2.7% in the top ten. The receptor was derived from an adult who received the AZD1222 COVID-19 vaccine. The rearrangement links TRBV7-9 to TRBJ1-1, with a possible D match to TRBD1 (5 bases). The starting material was peripheral blood, obtained 28 days after the second AZD1222 dose. This chain's CDR3 is CASSPGTAAFF. Here the CDR3 DNA reads TGTGCCAGCAGCCCAGGGACGGCCGCTTTCTTT.